A single sample is the source of the 27 T cell receptor beta chains below, sequenced in a study of shared clonotypes between healthy human individuals. Sequencing used immunoSEQ multiplex PCR; TCRdb keeps in-frame clones, though not all of them. Found here are 330,000 or so clones, 70% to 75% of them singletons; the top ten hold roughly a tenth. Material for sequencing was memory CD4+ T cells sorted from blood. Documented subset: CD45RA-negative fraction. The receptors derive from a young man in good health.

In this sample, this clone turned up many times. In the same sample, other DNA sequences code for this CDR3. J is TRBJ2-3 and V is TRBV18, with D uncertain. Per germline, CDR1 KGHSH and CDR2 LQKENI. Trimming shortened V by 4 bases and J by 0 bases, and 2 bases separated the two germline ends. CDR3 length: 12 residues. CDR3: CASSLSTDTQYF. The CDR3 coding sequence is TGTGCCAGCTCACTTAGCACAGATACGCAGTATTTT.

This clone has a handful of counts. This chain connects TRBV30 to TRBJ2-7; D not resolved. The CDR3 runs 14 residues. Germline lookup yields CDR1 GTSNPN and CDR2 SVGIG (reference sequence). Trimming shortened V by 1 base and J by 4 bases, and 14 bases separated the two germline ends. Here the CDR3 DNA reads TGTGCCTGGAGTGGACCGCCCAGTGGGTACGAGCAGTACTTC. This sequence encodes CAWSGPPSGYEQYF.

This clone was found many times. J is TRBJ2-7 and V is TRBV27, with 8 bases matching TRBD2. Germline lookup yields CDR1 MNHEY and CDR2 SMNVEV (reference sequence). V lost 5 bases and J lost 3; bases outside the gene matches: 0. This CDR3 is built from 12 residues. DNA of the CDR3: TGTGCCAGCAGTAGCGGGAGCTACGAGCAGTACTTC. Protein: CASSSGSYEQYF.

Concerning this clone: The sample contains more than one DNA sequence encoding this CDR3. The chain is built from TRBV27 and TRBJ2-7; 13 bases align to TRBD2. Germline assignment: CDR1 MNHEY and CDR2 SMNVEV (reference sequence). Germline trimming cut 2 bases from V and 4 bases from J; bases unmatched to any gene: 2. This CDR3 region has 15 residues. The CDR3 reads CASSLGTSGIYEQYF. DNA of the CDR3: TGTGCCAGCAGTTTAGGGACTAGCGGGATTTACGAGCAGTACTTC.

This clone was observed once. The chain recombines TRBV30 with TRBJ1-6; D is ambiguous. Germline-derived CDR1 and CDR2 are GTSNPN and SVGIG (reference sequence). The V end lost 2 bases, the J end lost 8 bases, and 10 bases lay between the germline ends. The CDR3 loop spans 13 amino acids. CDR3: CAWSSGWDSPLHF. The CDR3 nucleotides read TGTGCCTGGAGTTCCGGGTGGGATTCACCCCTCCACTTT.

In its sample, this clone was seen a few times. The chain has TRBV7-6 and TRBJ2-5; 7 positions match TRBD2. The V and J ends lost 4 bases and 5 bases, in that order; junction bases with no gene match: 16. Per the germline V gene, CDR1 is SGHVS and CDR2 is FNYEAQ. The CDR3 sequence is 17 residues long. This chain's CDR3 is CASSYPGGGRTEETQYF. The CDR3 region has the DNA TGTGCCAGCAGCTACCCGGGGGGAGGGCGGACGGAGGAGACCCAGTACTTC.

The genes are TRBV6-5 and TRBJ1-2, with a tentative D call TRBD1 (5 bases). The CDR3 spans 14 residues. The germline CDR1 and CDR2 sequences are MNHEY and SVGAGI. The germline V and J ends were trimmed by 6 bases and 7 bases, with 18 bases remaining between them. In DNA form, the CDR3 reads TGTGCCAGCAGCGACCCTTCCTGGGGCTTTGGCTACACCTTC. Amino acid sequence: CASSDPSWGFGYTF.

The genes are TRBV7-2 and TRBJ1-5; D may be TRBD1 (5 bases). Per the germline V gene, CDR1 is SGHTA and CDR2 is FQGNSA. With 5 bases removed from V and 3 bases from J, the gap between germline ends came to 14 bases. CDR3 length: 15 residues. The CDR3 loop is CASSAGRGVNQPQHF. In DNA, the CDR3 is TGTGCCAGCAGCGCAGGCCGGGGCGTCAATCAGCCCCAGCATTTT. The full variable domain, in which reference TRBV7-2 and TRBJ1-5 provide the parts outside the CDR3, is GAGVSQSPSNKVTEKGKDVELRCDPISGHTALYWYRQSLGQGLEFLIYFQGNSAPDKSGLPSDRFSAERTGGSVSTLTIQRTQQEDSAVYLCASSAGRGVNQPQHFGDGTRLSIL.

In this sample, this clone turned up a few times. The rearrangement uses TRBV5-1 and TRBJ2-5; TRBD1 matches at 7 bases. Germline V gives CDR1 SGHRS, CDR2 YFSETQ. The CDR3 length is 16 residues. The trim removed 4 bases at V and 5 bases at J, leaving 14 bases unmatched. CDR3 sequence: CASSPRGQVRVETQYF. The CDR3 nucleotides read TGCGCCAGCAGCCCCCGTGGACAGGTTCGAGTGGAGACCCAGTACTTC. Filled out from reference TRBV5-1 and TRBJ2-5, the complete variable domain reads KAGVTQTPRYLIKTRGQQVTLSCSPISGHRSVSWYQQTPGQGLQFLFEYFSETQRNKGNFPGRFSGRQFSNSRSEMNVSTLELGDSALYLCASSPRGQVRVETQYFGPGTRLLVL.

This chain links TRBV7-8 with TRBJ1-2; 7 bases map to TRBD1. The V gene's germline CDR1 is SGHVS and CDR2 FQNEAQ. This CDR3 contains 15 residues. The junction had 7 bases not matched to a gene; V was cut back by 5 bases and J by 1 base. The chain's CDR3 is CASSPGQARNYGYTF. For the CDR3, the DNA is TGTGCCAGCAGCCCCGGACAGGCCCGTAACTATGGCTACACCTTC.

The table lists this clone with a count of one. The chain carries TRBV2 and TRBJ1-1; D is unclear. Germline CDR1 and CDR2: SNHLY and FYNNEI. V was trimmed by 11 bases and J by 1 base, leaving 11 bases between them. The CDR3 has 12 residues. As DNA, the CDR3 is TGTGCCGGGAGTACACAGAACACTGAAGCTTTCTTT. It is translated as CAGSTQNTEAFF.

This chain uses TRBV29-1 with TRBJ1-1, with TRBD1 matching 7 bases. V was clipped by 7 bases and J by 4 bases; unmatched bases: 6. The CDR3 extends over 12 amino acids. In germline, CDR1 is SQVTM, CDR2 ANQGSEA. CDR3 amino acids: CSGHQGGTEAFF. The DNA for the CDR3 is TGCAGCGGACATCAGGGGGGCACTGAAGCTTTCTTT.

The J gene is TRBJ1-5, the V gene TRBV19; no definite D call. Per germline, CDR1 LNHDA and CDR2 SQIVND (reference sequence). V lost 6 bases and J lost 6, with 12 bases in between. This CDR3 comprises 13 residues. The DNA of the CDR3 is TGTGCCAGTAGCAACGATGTTCGTCAGCCCCAGCATTTT. Amino acids: CASSNDVRQPQHF.

This clone was found once. The V gene is TRBV12-5, the J gene TRBJ2-1; D remains ambiguous. The CDR3 is 14 residues long. V was shortened by 3 bases and J by 2 bases, with 8 bases between the two germline ends. CDR1 is LGHNT and CDR2 is FRNRAP in the germline V gene. CDR3 nucleotide sequence: TGTGCTAGTGGTTTAGACGGACCCTACAATGAGCAGTTCTTC. Amino acid sequence: CASGLDGPYNEQFF.

The rearrangement joins TRBV18 to TRBJ2-5, with D possibly matching TRBD1 (7 bases). The ends were cut back, 0 bases at V and 3 bases at J, with 17 bases in the middle. The CDR3 totals 17 residues. Germline assignment: CDR1 KGHSH and CDR2 LQKENI. The CDR3 nucleotides are TGTGCCAGCTCACCACCGAGCAGGGGGGCTTTTAAAGAGACCCAGTACTTC. Translated, it gives CASSPPSRGAFKETQYF.

The chain combines TRBV7-8 with TRBJ2-7; TRBD2 aligns across 8 bases. V lost 4 bases and J lost 3; bases outside the gene matches: 5. There are 14 residues in the CDR3. Per the germline V gene, CDR1 is SGHVS and CDR2 is FQNEAQ. The CDR3 DNA is TGTGCCAGCAGCTCCCCGGGACTAGTCTACGAGCAGTACTTC. Amino acids: CASSSPGLVYEQYF. The full variable domain, completed using reference TRBV7-8 and TRBJ2-7, is GAGVSQSPRYKVAKRGQDVALRCDPISGHVSLFWYQQALGQGPEFLTYFQNEAQLDKSGLPSDRFFAERPEGSVSTLKIQRTQQEDSAVYLCASSSPGLVYEQYFGPGTRLTVT.

The chain has TRBV7-2 and TRBJ1-5; D remains unclear. The CDR3 is made up of 13 amino acids. The ends were cut back, 5 bases at V and 2 bases at J, with 7 bases in the middle. Germline-derived CDR1 and CDR2 are SGHTA and FQGNSA. As DNA, the CDR3 is TGTGCCAGCAGCACCGGTGGCAATCAGCCCCAGCATTTT. Translation: CASSTGGNQPQHF.

DNA of the CDR3: TGTGCCAGCAGCTTGTTTGGCGGGAGAGGTGGCACAGATACGCAGTATTTT. Encoded protein: CASSLFGGRGGTDTQYF. The rearrangement uses TRBV5-4 and TRBJ2-3; 7 bases align to TRBD2. The CDR3 is 17 amino acids. After removal of 1 base from V and 1 base from J, the junction contained 9 bases not matched to a gene. The V gene's germline CDR1 is SGHNT and CDR2 YYREEE (reference sequence).

This clone has just a few counts. This chain joins TRBV7-2 and TRBJ2-1; TRBD2 is a possible D gene (6 bases). The CDR3 is 16 amino acids. Between the trimmed V and J ends, which lost 3 bases and 5 bases, there was a span of 17 bases. The germline gives CDR1 SGHTA, CDR2 FQGNSA. CDR3 DNA sequence: TGTGCCAGCAGCTTGAGTTCAACGGGAGTGAACAATGAGCAGTTCTTC. It encodes CASSLSSTGVNNEQFF.

The CDR3 DNA sequence: TGTGCCAGCAGCCCAAACACAGGAAGAAGCTACGAGCAGTACTTC. It specifies CASSPNTGRSYEQYF. The genes are TRBV7-9 and TRBJ2-7, with D perhaps TRBD1 (5 bases). V was clipped by 5 bases and J by 3 bases, with 17 bases between them. This CDR3 has 15 residues. Germline CDR1 reads SEHNR; CDR2 reads FQNEAQ (reference sequence).

The gene calls are TRBV7-9 and TRBJ2-5, with 7 bases fitting TRBD1. The CDR3 is 16 amino acids. Trimming removed 7 bases from V and 3 bases from J; junction bases left unmatched: 14. CDR1 and CDR2 from the germline V gene are SEHNR and FQNEAQ (reference sequence). The CDR3 region has the DNA TGTGCCAGCACCAGAACAGGGGTGGGGAAGGAAGAGACCCAGTACTTC. Amino acid sequence: CASTRTGVGKEETQYF.

The sample holds one count of this clone. The CDR3, as DNA: TGTGCCAGCAGCCCCATTGCTAGCGGGGAGGCCAAAAACATTCAGTACTTC. Translation: CASSPIASGEAKNIQYF. V gene TRBV11-2 combines with J gene TRBJ2-4; 9 bases are a match to TRBD2. Unmatched junction bases numbered 9, after V lost 5 bases and J lost 1 base. The CDR3 runs 17 residues. Per the germline V gene, CDR1 is SGHAT and CDR2 is FQNNGV.

The chain employs TRBV10-1 and TRBJ2-5; a weak D match, TRBD2 (7 bases). Trimming shortened V by 2 bases and J by 2 bases, and 15 bases separated the two germline ends. The length of the CDR3 is 16 residues. Looked up from germline, CDR1 is WNHNN and CDR2 is SYGVQD (reference sequence). CDR3 in amino acids: CASSEHRRGGQETQYF. The DNA for the CDR3 is TGCGCCAGCAGTGAGCACAGAAGGGGGGGACAAGAGACCCAGTACTTC.

The chain employs TRBV11-2 and TRBJ2-7, with 8 positions matching TRBD2. V dropped 0 bases and J dropped 4; count of bases not matched to a gene: 14. CDR1 and CDR2 from the germline V gene are SGHAT and FQNNGV. The CDR3 is 18 amino acids. The CDR3 loop reads CASSLDLIVGRARYEQYF. The CDR3 region has the DNA TGTGCCAGCAGCTTAGATCTGATCGTCGGGAGGGCCAGATACGAGCAGTACTTC.

As regards this clone: Given a much more abundant clone one base away, this may be a read error. The same CDR3 is also encoded by other DNA sequences in this sample. The chain joins TRBV7-9 to TRBJ1-1, with TRBD1 matching 8 bases. The CDR3 runs to 13 residues. In germline, CDR1 is SEHNR, CDR2 FQNEAQ (reference sequence). The CDR3 is CASSIQGGTEAFF. The CDR3 bases are TGTGCCAGCAGCATACAGGGGGGCACTGAAGCGTTCTTT.

The gene calls are TRBV6-1 and TRBJ1-1; D remains ambiguous. Per germline, CDR1 MNHNS and CDR2 SASEGT. This CDR3 spans 11 amino acids. Trimming pared 6 bases from V and 11 bases from J, leaving 13 bases between. The CDR3 sequence: CASREQARAFF. The DNA of the CDR3 is TGTGCCAGCAGAGAACAAGCCAGGGCTTTCTTT.

The J gene is TRBJ2-5, the V gene TRBV2; 12 bases line up with TRBD2. Germline V lookup: CDR1 SNHLY, CDR2 FYNNEI. The length of the CDR3 is 15 residues. With 7 bases clipped from V and 9 bases from J, the junction kept 12 bases outside the gene matches. The CDR3 DNA is TGTGCCAGCACCTCAAGACTAGCGGGAGAGGGTTCCCAGTACTTC. It specifies CASTSRLAGEGSQYF.